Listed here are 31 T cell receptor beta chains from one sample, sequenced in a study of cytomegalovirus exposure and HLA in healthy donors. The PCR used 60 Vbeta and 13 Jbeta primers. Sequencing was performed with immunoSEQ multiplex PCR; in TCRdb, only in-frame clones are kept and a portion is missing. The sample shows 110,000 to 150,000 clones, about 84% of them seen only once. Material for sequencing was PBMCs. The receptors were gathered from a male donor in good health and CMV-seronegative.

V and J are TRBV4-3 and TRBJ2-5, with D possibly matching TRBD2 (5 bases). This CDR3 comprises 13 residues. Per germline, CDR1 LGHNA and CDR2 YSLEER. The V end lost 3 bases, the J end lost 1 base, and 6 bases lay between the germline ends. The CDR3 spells CASSHGVQETQYF. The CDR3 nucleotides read TGCGCCAGCAGCCACGGGGTCCAAGAGACCCAGTACTTC.

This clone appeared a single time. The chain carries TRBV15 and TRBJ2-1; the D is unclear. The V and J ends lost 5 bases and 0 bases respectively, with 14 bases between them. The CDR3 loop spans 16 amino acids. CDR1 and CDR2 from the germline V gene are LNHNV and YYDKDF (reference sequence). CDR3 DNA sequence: TGTGCCACCAGCGAGACTGTGCGAAGCTCCTACAATGAGCAGTTCTTC. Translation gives CATSETVRSSYNEQFF.

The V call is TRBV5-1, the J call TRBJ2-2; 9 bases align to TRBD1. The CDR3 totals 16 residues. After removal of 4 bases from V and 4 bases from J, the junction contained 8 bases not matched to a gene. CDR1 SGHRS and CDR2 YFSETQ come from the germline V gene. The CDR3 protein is CASSLPGQGPTGELFF. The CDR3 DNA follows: TGCGCCAGCAGCCTACCGGGACAGGGTCCCACCGGGGAGCTGTTTTTT.

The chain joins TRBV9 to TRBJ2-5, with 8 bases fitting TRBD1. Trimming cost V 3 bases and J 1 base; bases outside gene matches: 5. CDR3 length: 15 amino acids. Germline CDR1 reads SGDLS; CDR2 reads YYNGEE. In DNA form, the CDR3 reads TGTGCCAGCAGCGCAGGGGGCCCACTCCAAGAGACCCAGTACTTC. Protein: CASSAGGPLQETQYF.

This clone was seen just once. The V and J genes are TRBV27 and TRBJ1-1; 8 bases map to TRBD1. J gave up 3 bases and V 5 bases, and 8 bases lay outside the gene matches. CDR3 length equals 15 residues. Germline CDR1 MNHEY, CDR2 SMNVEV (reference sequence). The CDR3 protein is CASSDRTGPYTEAFF. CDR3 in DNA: TGTGCCAGCAGTGATCGGACAGGGCCGTACACTGAAGCTTTCTTT.

The DNA of the CDR3 is TGTGCCAGCAGCCCCAACGAGGGAAAAGCTAACTATGGCTACACCTTC. Translating it yields CASSPNEGKANYGYTF. The gene calls are TRBV9 and TRBJ1-2; D gene unclear. V shed 4 bases and J shed 0 bases, with 16 bases lying between them. The CDR3 is 16 amino acids. The germline V gene encodes CDR1 SGDLS and CDR2 YYNGEE.

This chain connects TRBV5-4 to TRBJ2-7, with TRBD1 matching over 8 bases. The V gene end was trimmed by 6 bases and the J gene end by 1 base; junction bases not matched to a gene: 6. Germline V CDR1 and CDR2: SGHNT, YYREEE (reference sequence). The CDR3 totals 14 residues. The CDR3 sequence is CASTGQGPSYEQYF. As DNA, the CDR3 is TGTGCCAGCACAGGACAGGGCCCTTCCTACGAGCAGTACTTC.

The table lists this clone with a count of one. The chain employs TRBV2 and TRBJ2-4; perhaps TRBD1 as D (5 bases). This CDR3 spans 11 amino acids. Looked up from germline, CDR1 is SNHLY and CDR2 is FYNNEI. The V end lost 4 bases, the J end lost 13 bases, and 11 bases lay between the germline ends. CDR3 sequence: CASSARTRQYF. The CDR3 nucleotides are TGTGCCAGCAGTGCGAGGACAAGACAGTACTTC.

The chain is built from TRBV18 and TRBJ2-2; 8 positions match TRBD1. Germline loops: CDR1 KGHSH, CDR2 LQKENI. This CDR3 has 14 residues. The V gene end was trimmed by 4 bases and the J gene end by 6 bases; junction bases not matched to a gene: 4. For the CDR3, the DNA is TGTGCCAGCTCACGAGCAGGGGGCGCCGGGGAGCTGTTTTTT. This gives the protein CASSRAGGAGELFF.

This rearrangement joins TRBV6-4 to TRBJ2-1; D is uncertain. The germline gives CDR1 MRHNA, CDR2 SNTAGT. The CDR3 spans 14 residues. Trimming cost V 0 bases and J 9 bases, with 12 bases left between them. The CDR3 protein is CASSDSRGSGEQFF. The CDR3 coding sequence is TGTGCCAGCAGTGACTCGAGAGGTTCGGGTGAGCAGTTCTTC.

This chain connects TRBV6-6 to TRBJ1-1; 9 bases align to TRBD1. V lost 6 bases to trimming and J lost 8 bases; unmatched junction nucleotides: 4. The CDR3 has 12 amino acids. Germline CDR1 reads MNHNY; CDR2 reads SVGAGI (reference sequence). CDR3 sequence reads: CASSSGQGEAFF. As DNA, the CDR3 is TGTGCCAGCAGCTCCGGACAGGGGGAAGCTTTCTTT.

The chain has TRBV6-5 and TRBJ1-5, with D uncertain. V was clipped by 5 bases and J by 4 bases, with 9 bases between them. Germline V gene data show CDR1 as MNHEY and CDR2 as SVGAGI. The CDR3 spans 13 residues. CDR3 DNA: TGTGCCAGCAGTCCCGGAGGGAATCAGCCCCAGCATTTT. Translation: CASSPGGNQPQHF.

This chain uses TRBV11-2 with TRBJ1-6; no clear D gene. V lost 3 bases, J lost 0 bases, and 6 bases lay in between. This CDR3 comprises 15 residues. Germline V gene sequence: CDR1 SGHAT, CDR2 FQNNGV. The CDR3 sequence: CASSFSSSYNSPLHF. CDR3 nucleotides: TGTGCCAGCAGCTTTTCCAGCTCCTATAATTCACCCCTCCACTTT.

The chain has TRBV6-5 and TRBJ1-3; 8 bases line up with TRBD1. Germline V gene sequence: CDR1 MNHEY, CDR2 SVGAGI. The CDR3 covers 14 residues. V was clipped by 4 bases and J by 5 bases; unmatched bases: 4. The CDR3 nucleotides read TGTGCCAGCAGTTTGACAGGGGTACGAAACACCATATATTTT. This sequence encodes CASSLTGVRNTIYF.

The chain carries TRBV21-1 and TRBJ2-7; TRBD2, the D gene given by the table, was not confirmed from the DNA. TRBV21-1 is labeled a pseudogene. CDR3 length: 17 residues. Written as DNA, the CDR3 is TGTGCCAGCAGCAAAGTACCCTCCCTCGCGGTTTCCGTCGAGCAGTACTTC. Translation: CASSKVPSLAVSVEQYF.

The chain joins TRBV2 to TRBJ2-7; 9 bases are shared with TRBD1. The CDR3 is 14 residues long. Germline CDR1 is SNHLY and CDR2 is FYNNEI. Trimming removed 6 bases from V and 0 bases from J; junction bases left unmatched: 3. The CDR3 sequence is CASRHRGRSYEQYF. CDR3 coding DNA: TGTGCCAGCAGGCACAGGGGGCGCTCCTACGAGCAGTACTTC.

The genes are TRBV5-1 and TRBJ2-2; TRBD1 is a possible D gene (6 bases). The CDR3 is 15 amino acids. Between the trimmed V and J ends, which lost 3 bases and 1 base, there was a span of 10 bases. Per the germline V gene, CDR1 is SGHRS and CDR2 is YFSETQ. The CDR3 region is CASSSTGENTGELFF. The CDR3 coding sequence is TGCGCCAGCAGCTCGACAGGAGAGAACACCGGGGAGCTGTTTTTT.

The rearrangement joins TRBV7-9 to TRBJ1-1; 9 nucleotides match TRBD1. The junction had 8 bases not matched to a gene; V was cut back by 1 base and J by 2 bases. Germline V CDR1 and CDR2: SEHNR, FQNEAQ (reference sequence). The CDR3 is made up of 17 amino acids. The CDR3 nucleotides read TGTGCCAGCAGCTTAGGTAACAGGGGGCATGGAAACACTGAAGCTTTCTTT. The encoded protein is CASSLGNRGHGNTEAFF.

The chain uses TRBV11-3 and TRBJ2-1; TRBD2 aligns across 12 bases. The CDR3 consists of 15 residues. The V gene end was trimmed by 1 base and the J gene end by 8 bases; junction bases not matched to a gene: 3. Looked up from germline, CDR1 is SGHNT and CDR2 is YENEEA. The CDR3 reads CASSLGLAGDDEQFF. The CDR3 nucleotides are TGTGCCAGCAGCTTAGGACTAGCGGGAGACGATGAGCAGTTCTTC.

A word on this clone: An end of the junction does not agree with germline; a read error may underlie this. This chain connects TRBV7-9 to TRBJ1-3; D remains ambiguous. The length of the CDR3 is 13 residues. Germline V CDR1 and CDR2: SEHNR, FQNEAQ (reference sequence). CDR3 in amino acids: CSSRTGYGNTIYF. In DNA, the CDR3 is TGTTCCAGCCGGACGGGGTACGGAAACACCATATATTTT.

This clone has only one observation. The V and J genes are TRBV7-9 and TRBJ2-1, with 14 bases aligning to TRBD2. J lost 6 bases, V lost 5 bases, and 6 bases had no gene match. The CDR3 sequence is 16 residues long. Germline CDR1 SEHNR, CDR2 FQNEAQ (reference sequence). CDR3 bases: TGTGCCAGCAGCCCAGGGACTAGCGGGAGTATCAATGAGCAGTTCTTC. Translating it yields CASSPGTSGSINEQFF. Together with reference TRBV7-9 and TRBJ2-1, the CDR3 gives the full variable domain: DTGVSQNPRHKITKRGQNVTFRCDPISEHNRLYWYRQTLGQGPEFLTYFQNEAQLEKSRLLSDRFSAERPKGSFSTLEIQRTEQGDSAMYLCASSPGTSGSINEQFFGPGTRLTVL.

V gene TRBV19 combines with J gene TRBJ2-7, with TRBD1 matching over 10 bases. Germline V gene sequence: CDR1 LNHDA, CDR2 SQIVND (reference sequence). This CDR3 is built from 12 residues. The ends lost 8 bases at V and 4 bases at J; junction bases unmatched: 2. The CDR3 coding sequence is TGTGCCAGTGGGACAGGGGAATACGAGCAGTACTTC. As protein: CASGTGEYEQYF.

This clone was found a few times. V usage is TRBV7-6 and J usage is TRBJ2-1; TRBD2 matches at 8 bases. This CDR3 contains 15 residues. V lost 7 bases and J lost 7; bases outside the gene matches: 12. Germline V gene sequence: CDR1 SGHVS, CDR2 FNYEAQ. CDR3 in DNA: TGTGCCAGCACCTCCTCGGGGGGGGCAGTGAATGAGCAGTTCTTC. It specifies CASTSSGGAVNEQFF.

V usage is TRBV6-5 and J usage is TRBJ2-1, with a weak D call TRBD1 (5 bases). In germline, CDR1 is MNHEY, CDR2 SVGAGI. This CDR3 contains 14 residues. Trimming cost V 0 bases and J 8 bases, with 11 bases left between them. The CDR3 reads CASSYSQGLDEQFF. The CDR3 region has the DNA TGTGCCAGCAGTTACTCCCAGGGTTTGGATGAGCAGTTCTTC.

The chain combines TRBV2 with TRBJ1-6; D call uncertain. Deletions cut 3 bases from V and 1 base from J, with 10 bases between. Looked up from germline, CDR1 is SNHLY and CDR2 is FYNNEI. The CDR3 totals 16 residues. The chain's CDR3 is CASSEEHGSYNSPLHF. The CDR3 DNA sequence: TGTGCCAGCAGTGAGGAGCACGGGTCCTATAATTCACCCCTCCACTTT.

CDR3 sequence (DNA): TGTGCCAGCAGCAGTTTGGACAGGGGGTCCTCCTTC. Its protein is CASSSLDRGSSF. V usage is TRBV21-1 and J usage is TRBJ2-7; the DNA was not compared with TRBD1, the D call given in the table. TRBV21-1 has pseudogene status. CDR3 length: 12 amino acids.

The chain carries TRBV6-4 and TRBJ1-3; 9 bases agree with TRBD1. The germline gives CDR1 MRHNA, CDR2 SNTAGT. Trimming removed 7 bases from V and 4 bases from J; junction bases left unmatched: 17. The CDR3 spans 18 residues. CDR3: CASIEPGTGLFRGNTIYF. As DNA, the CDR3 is TGTGCCAGCATCGAACCCGGGACAGGGCTGTTCAGGGGAAACACCATATATTTT.

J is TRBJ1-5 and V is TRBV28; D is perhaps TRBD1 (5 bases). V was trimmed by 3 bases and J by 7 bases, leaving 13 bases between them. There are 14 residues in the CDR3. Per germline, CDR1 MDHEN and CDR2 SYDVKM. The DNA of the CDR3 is TGTGCCAGCAGTTTGGGGGGATCGCGGCAGCCCCAGCATTTT. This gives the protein CASSLGGSRQPQHF.

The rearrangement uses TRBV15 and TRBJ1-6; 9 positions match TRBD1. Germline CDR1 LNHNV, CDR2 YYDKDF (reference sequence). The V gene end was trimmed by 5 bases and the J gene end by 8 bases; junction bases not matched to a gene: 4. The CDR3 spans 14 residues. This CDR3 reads CATSQGQGDSPLHF. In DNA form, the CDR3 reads TGTGCCACCAGCCAGGGACAGGGCGATTCACCCCTCCACTTT.

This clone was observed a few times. Here the CDR3 reads CASSRLARIYNEQFF. Here the CDR3 DNA reads TGTGCCAGCAGCCGACTAGCGCGAATTTACAATGAGCAGTTCTTC. The chain has TRBV9 and TRBJ2-1, with 8 bases that match TRBD2. CDR1 is SGDLS, CDR2 YYNGEE, per germline. The CDR3 sequence is 15 residues long. V lost 4 bases, J lost 4 bases, and 7 bases stayed unmatched.

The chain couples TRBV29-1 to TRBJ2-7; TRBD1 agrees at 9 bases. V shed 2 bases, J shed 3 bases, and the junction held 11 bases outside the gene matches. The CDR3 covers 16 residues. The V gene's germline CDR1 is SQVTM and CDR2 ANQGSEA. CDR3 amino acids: CSVERGDRDGFYEQYF. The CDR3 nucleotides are TGCAGCGTTGAAAGGGGGGACAGGGATGGTTTCTACGAGCAGTACTTC.